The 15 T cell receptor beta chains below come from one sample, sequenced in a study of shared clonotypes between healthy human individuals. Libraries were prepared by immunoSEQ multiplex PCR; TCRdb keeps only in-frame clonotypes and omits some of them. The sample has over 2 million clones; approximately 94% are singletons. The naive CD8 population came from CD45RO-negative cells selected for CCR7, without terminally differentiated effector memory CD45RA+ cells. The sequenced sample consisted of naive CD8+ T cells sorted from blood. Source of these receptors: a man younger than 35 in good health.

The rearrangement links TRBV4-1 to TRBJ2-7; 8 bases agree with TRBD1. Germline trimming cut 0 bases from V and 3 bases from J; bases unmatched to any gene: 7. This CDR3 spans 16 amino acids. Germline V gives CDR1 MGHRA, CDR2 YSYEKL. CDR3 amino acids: CASSQDWAGGYYEQYF. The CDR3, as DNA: TGCGCCAGCAGCCAAGATTGGGCAGGGGGCTACTACGAGCAGTACTTC.

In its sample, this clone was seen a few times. CDR3 residues: CASSPAGHYEQYF. The CDR3 nucleotides are TGTGCCAGCTCACCAGCAGGCCACTACGAGCAGTACTTC. J is TRBJ2-7 and V is TRBV18; D gene ambiguous. Germline lookup yields CDR1 KGHSH and CDR2 LQKENI. The CDR3 is 13 amino acids. V was trimmed by 2 bases and J by 3 bases, leaving 8 bases between them. Complete variable domain (other parts from reference TRBV18 and TRBJ2-7): NAGVMQNPRHLVRRRGQEARLRCSPMKGHSHVYWYRQLPEEGLKFMVYLQKENIIDESGMPKERFSAEFPKEGPSILRIQQVVRGDSAAYFCASSPAGHYEQYFGPGTRLTVT.

The DNA of the CDR3 is TGCGCCAGCAGCGACCCCTATTCAGGGAACACAGATACGCAGTATTTT. Translating it yields CASSDPYSGNTDTQYF. V and J are TRBV10-2 and TRBJ2-3, with a possible D match to TRBD1 (5 bases). The CDR3 spans 16 residues. Germline assignment: CDR1 WSHSY and CDR2 SAAADI. V was shortened by 6 bases and J by 2 bases, with 18 bases between the two germline ends.

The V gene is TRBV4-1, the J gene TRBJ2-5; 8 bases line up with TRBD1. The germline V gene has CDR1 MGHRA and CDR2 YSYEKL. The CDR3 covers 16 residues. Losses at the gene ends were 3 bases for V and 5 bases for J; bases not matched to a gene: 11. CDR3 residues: CASSHPGQGQAETQYF. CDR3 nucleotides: TGCGCCAGCAGCCATCCCGGACAGGGTCAAGCTGAGACCCAGTACTTC.

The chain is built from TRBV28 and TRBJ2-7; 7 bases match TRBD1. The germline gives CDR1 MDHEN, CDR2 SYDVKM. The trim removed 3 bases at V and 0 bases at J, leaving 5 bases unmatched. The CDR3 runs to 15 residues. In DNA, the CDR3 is TGTGCCAGCAGTTTCCGGCCAGGGGGCTCCTACGAGCAGTACTTC. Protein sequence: CASSFRPGGSYEQYF.

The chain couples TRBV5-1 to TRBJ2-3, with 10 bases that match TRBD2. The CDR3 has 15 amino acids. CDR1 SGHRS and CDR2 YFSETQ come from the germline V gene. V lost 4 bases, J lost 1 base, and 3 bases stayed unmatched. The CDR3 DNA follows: TGCGCCAGCAGCGCCGGGACTAGCGGCACAGATACGCAGTATTTT. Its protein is CASSAGTSGTDTQYF.

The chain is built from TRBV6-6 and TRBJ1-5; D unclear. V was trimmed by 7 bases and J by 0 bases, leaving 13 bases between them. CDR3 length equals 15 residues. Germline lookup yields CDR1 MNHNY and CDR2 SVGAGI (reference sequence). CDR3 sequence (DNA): TGTGCCAGCATTCCTCCCGGGAATAGCAATCAGCCCCAGCATTTT. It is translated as CASIPPGNSNQPQHF.

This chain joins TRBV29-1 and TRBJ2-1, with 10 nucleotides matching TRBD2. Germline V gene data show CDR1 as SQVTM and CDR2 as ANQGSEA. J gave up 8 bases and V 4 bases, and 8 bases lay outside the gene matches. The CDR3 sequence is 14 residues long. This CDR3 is CSVASSGRVDEQFF. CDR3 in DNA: TGCAGCGTTGCTTCTAGCGGGAGAGTCGATGAGCAGTTCTTC.

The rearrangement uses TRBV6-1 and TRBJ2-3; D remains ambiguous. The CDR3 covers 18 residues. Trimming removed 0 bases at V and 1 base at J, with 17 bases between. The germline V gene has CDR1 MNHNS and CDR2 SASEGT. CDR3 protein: CASSEAILAVLGTDTQYF. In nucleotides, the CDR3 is TGTGCCAGCAGTGAAGCGATTCTGGCGGTATTAGGCACAGATACGCAGTATTTT.

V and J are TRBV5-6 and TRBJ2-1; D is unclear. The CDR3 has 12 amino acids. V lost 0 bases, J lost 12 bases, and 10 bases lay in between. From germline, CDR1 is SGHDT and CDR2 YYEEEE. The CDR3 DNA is TGTGCCAGCAGCTTGGAAGGGTGGGGGCAGTTCTTC. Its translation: CASSLEGWGQFF.

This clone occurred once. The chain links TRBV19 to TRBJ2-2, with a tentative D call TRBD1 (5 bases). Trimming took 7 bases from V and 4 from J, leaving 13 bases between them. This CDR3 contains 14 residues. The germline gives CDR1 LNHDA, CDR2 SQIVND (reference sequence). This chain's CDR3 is CASTPGTGTGELFF. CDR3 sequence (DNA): TGTGCCAGTACCCCTGGCACAGGCACCGGGGAGCTGTTTTTT.

CDR3 protein: CAISGTGIYNEQFF. Here the CDR3 DNA reads TGTGCCATCAGTGGGACAGGGATCTACAATGAGCAGTTCTTC. V gene TRBV10-3 combines with J gene TRBJ2-1, with TRBD1 matching 8 bases. Unmatched junction bases numbered 2, after V lost 4 bases and J lost 3 bases. This CDR3 is 14 amino acids long. CDR1 is ENHRY, CDR2 SYGVKD, per germline.

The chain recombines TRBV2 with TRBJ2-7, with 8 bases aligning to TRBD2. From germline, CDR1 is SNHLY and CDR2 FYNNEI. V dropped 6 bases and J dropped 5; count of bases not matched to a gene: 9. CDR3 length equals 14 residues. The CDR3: CASSAAGVLDEQYF. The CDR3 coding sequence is TGTGCCAGCAGCGCAGCGGGAGTTCTGGACGAGCAGTACTTC. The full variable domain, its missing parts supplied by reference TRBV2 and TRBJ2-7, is EPEVTQTPSHQVTQMGQEVILRCVPISNHLYFYWYRQILGQKVEFLVSFYNNEISEKSEIFDDQFSVERPDGSNFTLKIRSTKLEDSAMYFCASSAAGVLDEQYFGPGTRLTVT.

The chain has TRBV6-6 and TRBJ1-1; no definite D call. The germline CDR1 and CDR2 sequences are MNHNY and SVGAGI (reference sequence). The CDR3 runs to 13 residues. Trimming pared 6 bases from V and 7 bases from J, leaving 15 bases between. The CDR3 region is CASSHLLEGEAFF. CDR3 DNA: TGTGCCAGCAGCCACCTCCTCGAAGGTGAAGCTTTCTTT.

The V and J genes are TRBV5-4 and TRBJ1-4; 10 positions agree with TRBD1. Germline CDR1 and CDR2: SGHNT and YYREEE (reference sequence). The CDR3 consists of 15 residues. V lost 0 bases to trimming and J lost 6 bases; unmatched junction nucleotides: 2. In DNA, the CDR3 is TGTGCCAGCAGCTTGGTAGGGACAGGGGATGAAAAACTGTTTTTT. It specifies CASSLVGTGDEKLFF.